The T cell receptor (beta chain) under discussion was sequenced for a study of blood T cell repertoires in COVID-19 (dated by TCRdb to the early 2020s). Regarding the complete study: Samples from collaborators originated in the United States, Italy and Spain and spanned both the acute and convalescent phases of COVID-19. Samples came from the ongoing ImmuneRACE study (first 160 participants) plus 1,254 subjects from 6 global collaborators. A freely available public database, intended as a resource for researchers studying the immune response to SARS-CoV-2, is where the repertoires were released. A de-identified subject ID, COVID-19 status, age in years and sex were almost always included in the sample metadata. Deeply sampled blood TCRbeta repertoires from subjects exposed to, actively infected with, or recovered from COVID-19 were included in the dataset. The material from the prospective study consisted of cDNA or gDNA derived from T cells, B-cell-depleted T cells, or PBMCs. Where available, HLA class I and class II types were obtained from metadata supplied by the sample provider rather than from assay-based typing.

TCRbeta CDR3 regions were amplified from genomic DNA by means of the immunoSEQ Assay, a bias-controlled multiplex PCR. Per the source publication's procedure: The number of nucleated cells in each sample was estimated by amplification of reference gene primers within the assay. Sequence reads were collapsed and filtered to measure the absolute abundance of every unique TCRbeta CDR3 rearrangement. For each sample, productive Simpson clonality was calculated as the square root of Simpson's diversity index across productive rearrangements. TCRdb stores this immuneACCESS table with in-frame sequences only. Part of the clones is absent; in the studies checked, under half of the shortfall reflects unresolved V genes, and no reason is known for the rest. That table is the source of V, J and clone size, and D and trimming were worked out from the DNA. Across this sample there are approximately 200,000 clones, with less than 95% seen only once. The ten top clones hold 0.76% of the sample.

The germline V gene specifies SGHTA as CDR1 and FQGTGA as CDR2. There are 15 amino acids in the CDR3, from cysteine to phenylalanine inclusive. Only the CDR3 DNA is retained, 45 bases long and in frame from the first base. The junction carries 11 bases between V and J, which are trimmed by 1 base and 4 bases respectively. One collaborating source in Seattle enrolled patients while the patients were actively infected and followed the patients over time throughout the course of disease. Collaborating institutions collected whole blood in K2EDTA tubes following their own protocols. For TCRbeta analysis, collaborators shipped samples in one of three forms: frozen whole blood, isolated PBMCs, or DNA extracted from either of those sample types. Broad study findings and their caveats: The amount of clinical and demographic metadata varied by source and participant and was provided uncurated.

On this clone itself: No antigen is known for it. No base qualities exist here, and no much larger clone lies one base off it.

The receptor was isolated from a man aged 25 to 40 with COVID-19, enrolled during active disease. The sequence links TRBV7-3 to TRBJ2-1; perhaps TRBD1 is the D gene, with 7 bases matching. The sample consisted of peripheral blood. The CDR3 region: CASSLRQGGYNEQFF. The nucleotides are TGTGCCAGCAGCTTAAGGCAGGGGGGTTACAATGAGCAGTTCTTC.